The present T cell receptor beta chain was sequenced within a study of shared T cell receptors in the human thymus. Profiled with immunoSEQ multiplex PCR; TCRdb holds only in-frame clones, not every one. This sample carries about 660,000 clones, roughly 86% of them seen once, and the ten largest clones take 0.0094%. The CDR3 length is 15 residues. In germline, CDR1 is LGHNA, CDR2 YNFKEQ. The V end was cut by 6 bases, the J end by 2 bases, with 14 bases between. This same sample was also taken into another study, of human thymus T cells. This second report adds: Corrective surgery for congenital heart defects was being performed on the healthy Finnish infants who were the donors. Thymic resections from corrective heart surgery supplied the tissue. Within thymic and blood repertoires, V and J gene usage appeared to be biased. Related research has reported that thymic repertoires overlap highly among unrelated individuals.

The sequenced sample consisted of thymocytes. This TCR derives from a boy younger than two with a congenital heart defect. This sequence joins TRBV4-2 and TRBJ1-5; D remains ambiguous. CDR3 region: CASRPAGDGNQPQHF. Written as DNA, the CDR3 is TGTGCCAGCAGACCTGCAGGTGATGGCAATCAGCCCCAGCATTTT.